This TCR beta chain was observed in a study of blood T cells in healthy people across ages. Study observations and caveats: Diversity figures based on one million T cells were deemed too low. Across samples, TCR beta diversity tracked strongly with naive T cell percentage.

Through a sample-barcoded 5' primer and a J-beta primer mix, a second PCR was run for roughly 7 to 12 cycles. TCRdb re-derived calls from the 5' RACE reads in MiXCR, one entry per CDR3 protein. The repertoire holds 650,000 to 1,000,000 distinct CDR3 sequences, with roughly 34% as singletons. Regarding this clonotype: What it binds is not known.

CDR1 and CDR2 (germline): DFQATT, SNEGSKA (reference sequence). This CDR3 comprises 14 residues. Losses at the gene ends were 5 bases for V and 5 bases for J; bases not matched to a gene: 4. The sequenced sample consisted of blood. V usage is TRBV20-1 and J usage is TRBJ2-3; 13 positions match TRBD2. The receptor's source is a man between 18 and 29 years old in good health. The DNA for the CDR3 is TGCAGTGCTGGACTAGCGGGGGTACGAGATACGCAGTATTTT. Amino acids: CSAGLAGVRDTQYF.